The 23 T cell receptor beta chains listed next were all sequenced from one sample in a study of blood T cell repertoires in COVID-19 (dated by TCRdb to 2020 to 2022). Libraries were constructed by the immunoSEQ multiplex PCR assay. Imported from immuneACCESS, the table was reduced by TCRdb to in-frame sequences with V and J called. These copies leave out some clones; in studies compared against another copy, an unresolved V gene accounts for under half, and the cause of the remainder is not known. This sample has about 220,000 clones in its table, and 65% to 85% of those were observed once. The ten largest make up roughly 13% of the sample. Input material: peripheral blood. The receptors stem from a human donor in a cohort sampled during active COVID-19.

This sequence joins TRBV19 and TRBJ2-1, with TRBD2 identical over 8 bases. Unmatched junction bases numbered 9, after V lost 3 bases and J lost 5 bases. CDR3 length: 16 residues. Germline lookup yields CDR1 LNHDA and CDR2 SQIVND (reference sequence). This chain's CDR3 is CASSILSGRENNEQFF. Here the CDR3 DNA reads TGTGCCAGTAGTATCCTAAGCGGGAGAGAAAACAATGAGCAGTTCTTC.

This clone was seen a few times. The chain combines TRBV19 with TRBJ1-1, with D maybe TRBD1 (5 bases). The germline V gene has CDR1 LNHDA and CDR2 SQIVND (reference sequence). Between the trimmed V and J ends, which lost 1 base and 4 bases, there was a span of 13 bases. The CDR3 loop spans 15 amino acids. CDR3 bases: TGTGCCAGTAGTATAGTGTTCCAGGGTGGCACTGAAGCTTTCTTT. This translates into CASSIVFQGGTEAFF.

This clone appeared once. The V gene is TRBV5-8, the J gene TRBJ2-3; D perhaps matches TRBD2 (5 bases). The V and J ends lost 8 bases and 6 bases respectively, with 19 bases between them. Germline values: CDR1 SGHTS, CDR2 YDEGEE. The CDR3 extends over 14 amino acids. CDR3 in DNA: TGTGCCAGTACCGCTCGGGGATTCCCCGATACGCAGTATTTT. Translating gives CASTARGFPDTQYF.

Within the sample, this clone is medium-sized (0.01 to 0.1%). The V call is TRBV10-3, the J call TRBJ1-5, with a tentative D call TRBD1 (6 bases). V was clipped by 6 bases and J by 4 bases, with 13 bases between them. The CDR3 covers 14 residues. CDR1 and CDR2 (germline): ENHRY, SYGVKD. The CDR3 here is CAIRGDTANQPQHF. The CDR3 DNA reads TGTGCCATCAGGGGGGACACAGCAAATCAGCCCCAGCATTTT.

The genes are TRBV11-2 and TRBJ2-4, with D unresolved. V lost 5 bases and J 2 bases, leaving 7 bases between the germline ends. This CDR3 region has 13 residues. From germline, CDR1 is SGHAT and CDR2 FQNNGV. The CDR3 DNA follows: TGTGCCAGCAGCCTCGAGCCCAAAAACATTCAGTACTTC. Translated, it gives CASSLEPKNIQYF.

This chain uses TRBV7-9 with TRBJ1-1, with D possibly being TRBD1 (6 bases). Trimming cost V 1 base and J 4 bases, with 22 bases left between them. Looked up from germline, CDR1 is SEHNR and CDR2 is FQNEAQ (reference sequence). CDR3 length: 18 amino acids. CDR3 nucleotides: TGTGCCAGCAGCTTAGATGCTAGGGGTAAGCGAGGGGGCACTGAAGCTTTCTTT. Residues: CASSLDARGKRGGTEAFF.

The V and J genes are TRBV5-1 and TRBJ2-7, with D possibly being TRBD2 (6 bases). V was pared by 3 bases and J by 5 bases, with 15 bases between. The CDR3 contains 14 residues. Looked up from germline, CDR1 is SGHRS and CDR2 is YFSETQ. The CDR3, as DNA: TGCGCCAGCAGCTCCGGATGGGGAGGCGACGAGCAGTACTTC. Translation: CASSSGWGGDEQYF. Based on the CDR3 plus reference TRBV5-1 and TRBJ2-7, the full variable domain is KAGVTQTPRYLIKTRGQQVTLSCSPISGHRSVSWYQQTPGQGLQFLFEYFSETQRNKGNFPGRFSGRQFSNSRSEMNVSTLELGDSALYLCASSSGWGGDEQYFGPGTRLTVT.

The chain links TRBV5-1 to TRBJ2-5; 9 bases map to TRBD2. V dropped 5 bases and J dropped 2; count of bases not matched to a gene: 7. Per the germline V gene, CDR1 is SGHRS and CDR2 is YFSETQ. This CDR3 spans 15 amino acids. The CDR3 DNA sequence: TGCGCCAGCAGGTTTTCTAGCGGGGTACAAGAGACCCAGTACTTC. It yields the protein CASRFSSGVQETQYF.

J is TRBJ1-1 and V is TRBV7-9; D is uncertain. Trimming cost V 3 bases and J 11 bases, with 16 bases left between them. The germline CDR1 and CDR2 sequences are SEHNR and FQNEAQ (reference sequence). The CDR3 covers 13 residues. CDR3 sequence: CASSLAGDYPAFF. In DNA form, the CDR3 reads TGTGCCAGCAGCTTGGCCGGCGACTACCCGGCTTTCTTT.

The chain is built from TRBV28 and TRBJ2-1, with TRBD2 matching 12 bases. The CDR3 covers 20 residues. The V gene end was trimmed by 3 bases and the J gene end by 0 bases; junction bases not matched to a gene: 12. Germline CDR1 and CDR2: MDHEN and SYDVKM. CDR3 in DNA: TGTGCCAGCAGTTTCCTTGGACTAGCGGGAAGTCTGAACTCCTACAATGAGCAGTTCTTC. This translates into CASSFLGLAGSLNSYNEQFF.

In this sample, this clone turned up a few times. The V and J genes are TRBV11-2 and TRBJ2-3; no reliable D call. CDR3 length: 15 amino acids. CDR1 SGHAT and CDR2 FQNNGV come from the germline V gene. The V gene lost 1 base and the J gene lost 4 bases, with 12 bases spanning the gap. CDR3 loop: CASSLVGGLADTQYF. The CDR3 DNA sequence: TGTGCCAGCAGCTTAGTCGGCGGATTAGCAGATACGCAGTATTTT.

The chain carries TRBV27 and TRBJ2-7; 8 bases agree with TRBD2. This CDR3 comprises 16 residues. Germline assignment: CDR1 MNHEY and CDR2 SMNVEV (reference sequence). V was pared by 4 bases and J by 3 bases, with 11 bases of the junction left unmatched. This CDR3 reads CASSSPRRGDRYEQYF. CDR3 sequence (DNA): TGTGCCAGCAGTTCTCCCCGGCGGGGGGATCGCTACGAGCAGTACTTC.

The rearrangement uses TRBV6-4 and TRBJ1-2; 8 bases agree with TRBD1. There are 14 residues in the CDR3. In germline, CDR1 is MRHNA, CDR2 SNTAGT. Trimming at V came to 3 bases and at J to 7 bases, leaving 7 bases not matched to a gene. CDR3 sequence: CASSESQQGAGYTF. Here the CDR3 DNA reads TGTGCCAGCAGTGAATCCCAGCAGGGGGCTGGCTACACCTTC.

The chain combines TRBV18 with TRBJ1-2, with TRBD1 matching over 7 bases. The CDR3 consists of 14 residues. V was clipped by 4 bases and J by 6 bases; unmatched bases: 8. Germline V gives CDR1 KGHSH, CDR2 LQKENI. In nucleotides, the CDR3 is TGTGCCAGCTCACAGACGACAGGGACAGATGGCTACACCTTC. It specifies CASSQTTGTDGYTF.

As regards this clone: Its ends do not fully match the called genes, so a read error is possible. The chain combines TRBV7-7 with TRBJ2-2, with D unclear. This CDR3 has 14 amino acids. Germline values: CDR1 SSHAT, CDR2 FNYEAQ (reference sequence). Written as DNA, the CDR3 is TGTGCTAGCAGCTTAGAGACTTCTGGCGGGGAGCTGTTTTTT. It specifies CASSLETSGGELFF.

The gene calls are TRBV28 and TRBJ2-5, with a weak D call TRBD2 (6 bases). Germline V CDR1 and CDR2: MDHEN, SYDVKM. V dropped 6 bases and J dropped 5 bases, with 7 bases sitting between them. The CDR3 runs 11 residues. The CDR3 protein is CASSRGETQYF. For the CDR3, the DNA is TGTGCCAGCAGCCGGGGGGAGACCCAGTACTTC.

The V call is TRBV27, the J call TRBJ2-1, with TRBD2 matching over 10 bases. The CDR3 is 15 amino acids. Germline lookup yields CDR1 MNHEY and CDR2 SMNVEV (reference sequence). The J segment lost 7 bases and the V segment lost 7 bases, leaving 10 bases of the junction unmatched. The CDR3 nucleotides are TGTGCCAGCATGAAACTAGCGGGACAAAGGAATGAGCAGTTCTTC. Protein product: CASMKLAGQRNEQFF.

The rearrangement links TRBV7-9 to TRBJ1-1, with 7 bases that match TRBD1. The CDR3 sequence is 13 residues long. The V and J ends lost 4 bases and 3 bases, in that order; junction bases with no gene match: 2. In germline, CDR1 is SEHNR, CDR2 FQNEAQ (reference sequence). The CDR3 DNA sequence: TGTGCCAGCAGCTACACAGGGGACACTGAAGCTTTCTTT. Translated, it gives CASSYTGDTEAFF.

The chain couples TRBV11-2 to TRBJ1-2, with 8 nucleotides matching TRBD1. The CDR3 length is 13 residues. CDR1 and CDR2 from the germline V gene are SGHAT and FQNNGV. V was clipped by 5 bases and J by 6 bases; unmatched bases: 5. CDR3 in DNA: TGTGCCAGCAGCCTCCCGACAGGGGATGGCTACACCTTC. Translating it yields CASSLPTGDGYTF. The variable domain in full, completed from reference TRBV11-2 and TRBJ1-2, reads EAGVAQSPRYKIIEKRQSVAFWCNPISGHATLYWYQQILGQGPKLLIQFQNNGVVDDSQLPKDRFSAERLKGVDSTLKIQPAKLEDSAVYLCASSLPTGDGYTFGSGTRLTVV.

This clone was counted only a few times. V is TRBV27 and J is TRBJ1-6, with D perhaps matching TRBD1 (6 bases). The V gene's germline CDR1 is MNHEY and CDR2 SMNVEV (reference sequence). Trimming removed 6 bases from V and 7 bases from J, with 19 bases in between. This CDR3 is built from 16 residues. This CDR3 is CASRPDAGTRNSPLHF. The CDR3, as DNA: TGTGCCAGCAGACCCGACGCCGGGACACGGAATTCACCCCTCCACTTT.

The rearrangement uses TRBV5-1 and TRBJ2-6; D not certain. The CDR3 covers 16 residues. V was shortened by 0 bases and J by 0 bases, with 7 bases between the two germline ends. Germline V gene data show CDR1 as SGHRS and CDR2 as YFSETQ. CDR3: CASSLDPGSGANVLTF. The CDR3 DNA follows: TGCGCCAGCAGCTTGGATCCCGGCTCTGGGGCCAACGTCCTGACTTTC.

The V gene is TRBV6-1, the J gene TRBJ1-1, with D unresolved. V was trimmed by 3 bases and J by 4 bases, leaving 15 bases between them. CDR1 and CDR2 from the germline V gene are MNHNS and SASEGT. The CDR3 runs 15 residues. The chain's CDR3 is CASSDPTTVTTEAFF. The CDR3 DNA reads TGTGCCAGCAGTGACCCAACCACAGTAACCACTGAAGCTTTCTTT.

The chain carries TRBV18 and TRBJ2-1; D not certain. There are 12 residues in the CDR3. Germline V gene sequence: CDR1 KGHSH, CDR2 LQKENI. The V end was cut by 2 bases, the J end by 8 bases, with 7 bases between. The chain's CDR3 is CASSPGRDEQFF. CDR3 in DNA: TGTGCCAGCTCACCAGGCCGGGATGAGCAGTTCTTC.